This T cell receptor beta chain was captured by sequencing in a study of blood T cell repertoires in COVID-19. About the research overall: From T cells, B-cell-depleted T cells, or PBMCs came the material, which was cDNA or gDNA.

This CDR3 contains 15 residues. Germline V gives CDR1 SGHTA, CDR2 FQGNSA. Trimming cost V 1 base and J 4 bases, with 13 bases left between them. Sequencing used immunoSEQ multiplex PCR; TCRdb keeps in-frame clones, though not all of them. The repertoire includes just under 150,000 clones, roughly 87% of them detected once, and around 1.6% sits in the top ten. The genes are TRBV7-2 and TRBJ1-2; a weak D match, TRBD1 (6 bases). Input material: peripheral blood. This sequence originates from a human donor in a cohort sampled during active COVID-19. The DNA for the CDR3 is TGTGCCAGCAGCTTAGACAGGGTAGGGAGCTATGGCTACACCTTC. This translates into CASSLDRVGSYGYTF.